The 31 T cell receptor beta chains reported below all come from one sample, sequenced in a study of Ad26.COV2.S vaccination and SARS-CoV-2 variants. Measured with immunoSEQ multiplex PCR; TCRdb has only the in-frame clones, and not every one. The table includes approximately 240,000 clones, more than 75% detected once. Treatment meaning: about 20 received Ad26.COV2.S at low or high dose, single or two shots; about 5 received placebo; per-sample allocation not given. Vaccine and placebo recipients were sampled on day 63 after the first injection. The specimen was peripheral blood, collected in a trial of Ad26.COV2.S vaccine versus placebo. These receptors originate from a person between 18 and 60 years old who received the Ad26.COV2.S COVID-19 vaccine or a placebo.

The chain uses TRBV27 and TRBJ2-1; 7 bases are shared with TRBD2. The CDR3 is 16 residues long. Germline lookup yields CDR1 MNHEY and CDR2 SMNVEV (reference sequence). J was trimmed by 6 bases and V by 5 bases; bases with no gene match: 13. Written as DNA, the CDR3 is TGTGCCAGCAGTCCCGTGGGGGGAGGGCCCCGCAATGAGCAGTTCTTC. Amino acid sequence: CASSPVGGGPRNEQFF.

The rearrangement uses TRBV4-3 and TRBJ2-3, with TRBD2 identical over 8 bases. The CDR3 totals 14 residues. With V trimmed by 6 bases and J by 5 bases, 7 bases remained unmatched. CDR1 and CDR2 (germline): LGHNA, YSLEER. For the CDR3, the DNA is TGCGCCAGCAGTAAGACGGGAGGGGTAGATACGCAGTATTTT. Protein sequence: CASSKTGGVDTQYF.

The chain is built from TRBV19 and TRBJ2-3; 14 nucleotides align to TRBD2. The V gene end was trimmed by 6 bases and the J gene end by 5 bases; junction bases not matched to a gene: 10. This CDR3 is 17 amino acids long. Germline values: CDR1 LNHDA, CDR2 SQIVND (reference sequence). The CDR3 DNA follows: TGTGCCAGTAGCCGTGCTCGACTAGCGGGAGGGAGAGATACGCAGTATTTT. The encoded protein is CASSRARLAGGRDTQYF. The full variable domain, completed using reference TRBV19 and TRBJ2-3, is DGGITQSPKYLFRKEGQNVTLSCEQNLNHDAMYWYRQDPGQGLRLIYYSQIVNDFQKGDIAEGYSVSREKKESFPLTVTSAQKNPTAFYLCASSRARLAGGRDTQYFGPGTRLTVL.

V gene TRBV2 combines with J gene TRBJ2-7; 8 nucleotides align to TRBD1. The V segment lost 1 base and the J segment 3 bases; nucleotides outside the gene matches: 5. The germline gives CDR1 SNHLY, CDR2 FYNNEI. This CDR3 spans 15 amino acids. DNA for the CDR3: TGTGCCAGCAGTGAAGGGCAGGGGGCGTACTACGAGCAGTACTTC. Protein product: CASSEGQGAYYEQYF.

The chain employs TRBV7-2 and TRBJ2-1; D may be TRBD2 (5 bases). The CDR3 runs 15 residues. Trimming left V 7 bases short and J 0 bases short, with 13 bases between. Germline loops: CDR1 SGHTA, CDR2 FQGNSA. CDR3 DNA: TGTGCCAGCACCGAGGGCTTGAGCTCCTACAATGAGCAGTTCTTC. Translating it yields CASTEGLSSYNEQFF.

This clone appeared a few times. The CDR3 loop is CASSAGTSENEQYF. The CDR3 nucleotides are TGTGCCAGCTCAGCCGGGACTAGCGAGAACGAGCAGTACTTC. V usage is TRBV18 and J usage is TRBJ2-7; 10 bases align to TRBD2. The CDR3 runs to 14 residues. V lost 5 bases, J lost 5 bases, and 6 bases stayed unmatched. Germline V gene data show CDR1 as KGHSH and CDR2 as LQKENI.

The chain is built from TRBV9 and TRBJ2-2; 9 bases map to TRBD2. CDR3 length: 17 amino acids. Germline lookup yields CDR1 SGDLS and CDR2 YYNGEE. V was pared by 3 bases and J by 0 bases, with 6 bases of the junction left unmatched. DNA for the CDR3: TGTGCCAGCAGCGCTAGCGGGGCCTACCCGAACACCGGGGAGCTGTTTTTT. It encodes CASSASGAYPNTGELFF.

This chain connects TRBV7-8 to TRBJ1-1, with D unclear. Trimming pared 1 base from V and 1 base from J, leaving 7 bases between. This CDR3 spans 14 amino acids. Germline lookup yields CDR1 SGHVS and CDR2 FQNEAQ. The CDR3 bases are TGTGCCAGCAGCTTAGGGTCAGGGAACACTGAAGCTTTCTTT. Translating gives CASSLGSGNTEAFF.

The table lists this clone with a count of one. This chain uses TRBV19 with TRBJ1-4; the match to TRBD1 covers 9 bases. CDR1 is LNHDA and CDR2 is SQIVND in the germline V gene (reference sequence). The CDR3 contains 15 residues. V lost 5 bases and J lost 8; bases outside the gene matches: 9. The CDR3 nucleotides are TGTGCCAGTAGTCGAGACAGGGGGAAAGGGGAAAAACTGTTTTTT. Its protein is CASSRDRGKGEKLFF. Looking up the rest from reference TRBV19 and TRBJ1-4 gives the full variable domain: DGGITQSPKYLFRKEGQNVTLSCEQNLNHDAMYWYRQDPGQGLRLIYYSQIVNDFQKGDIAEGYSVSREKKESFPLTVTSAQKNPTAFYLCASSRDRGKGEKLFFGSGTQLSVL.

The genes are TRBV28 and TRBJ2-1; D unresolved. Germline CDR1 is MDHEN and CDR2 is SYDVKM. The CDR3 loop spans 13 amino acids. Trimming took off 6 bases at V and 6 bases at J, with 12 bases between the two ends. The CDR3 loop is CASSPRRSNEQFF. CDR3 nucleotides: TGTGCCAGCAGCCCCCGGCGATCCAATGAGCAGTTCTTC.

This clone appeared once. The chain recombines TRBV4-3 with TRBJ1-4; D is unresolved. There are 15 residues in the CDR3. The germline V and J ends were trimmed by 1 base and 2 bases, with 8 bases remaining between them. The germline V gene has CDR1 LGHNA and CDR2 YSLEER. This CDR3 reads CASSQGLGTNEKLFF. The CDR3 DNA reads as TGCGCCAGCAGCCAAGGACTCGGGACTAATGAAAAACTGTTTTTT.

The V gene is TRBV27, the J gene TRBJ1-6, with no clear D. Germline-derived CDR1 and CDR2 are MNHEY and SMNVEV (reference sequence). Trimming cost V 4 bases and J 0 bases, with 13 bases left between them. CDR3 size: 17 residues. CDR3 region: CASSSLRQSSYNSPLHF. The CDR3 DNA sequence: TGTGCCAGCAGTTCTCTCCGTCAGAGCTCCTATAATTCACCCCTCCACTTT.

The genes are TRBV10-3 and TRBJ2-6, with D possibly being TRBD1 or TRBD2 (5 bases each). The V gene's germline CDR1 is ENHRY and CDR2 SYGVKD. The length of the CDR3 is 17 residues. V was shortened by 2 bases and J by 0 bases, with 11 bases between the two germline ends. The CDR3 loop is CAISEGGHRSGANVLTF. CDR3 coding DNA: TGTGCCATCAGTGAGGGAGGACACCGCTCTGGGGCCAACGTCCTGACTTTC.

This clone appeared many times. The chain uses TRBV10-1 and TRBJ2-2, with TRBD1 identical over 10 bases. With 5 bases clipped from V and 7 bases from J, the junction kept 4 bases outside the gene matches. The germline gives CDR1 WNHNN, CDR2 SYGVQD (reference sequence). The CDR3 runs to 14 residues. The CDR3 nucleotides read TGCGCCAGCAGTAGGACAGGGGGATACGGGGAGCTGTTTTTT. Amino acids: CASSRTGGYGELFF.

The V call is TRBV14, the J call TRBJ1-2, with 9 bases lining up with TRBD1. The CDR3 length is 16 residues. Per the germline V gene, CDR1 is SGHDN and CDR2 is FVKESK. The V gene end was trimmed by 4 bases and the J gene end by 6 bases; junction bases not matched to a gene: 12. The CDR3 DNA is TGTGCCAGCAGCCGGCTCGGACAGGGGAGGTCGGATGGCTACACCTTC. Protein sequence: CASSRLGQGRSDGYTF.

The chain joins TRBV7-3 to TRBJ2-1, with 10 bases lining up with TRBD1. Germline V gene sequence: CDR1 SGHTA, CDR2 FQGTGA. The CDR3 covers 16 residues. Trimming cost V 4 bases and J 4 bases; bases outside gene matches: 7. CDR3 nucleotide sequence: TGTGCCAGCAGCTCACTCTCGGGACAGGGGTACAATGAGCAGTTCTTC. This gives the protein CASSSLSGQGYNEQFF.

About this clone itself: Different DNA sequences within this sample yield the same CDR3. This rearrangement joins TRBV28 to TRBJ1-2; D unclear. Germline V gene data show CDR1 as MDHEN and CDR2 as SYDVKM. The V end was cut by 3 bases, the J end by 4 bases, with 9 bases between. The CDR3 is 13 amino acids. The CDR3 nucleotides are TGTGCCAGCAGTTTGGGAGGGAGCTATGGCTACACCTTC. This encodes CASSLGGSYGYTF.

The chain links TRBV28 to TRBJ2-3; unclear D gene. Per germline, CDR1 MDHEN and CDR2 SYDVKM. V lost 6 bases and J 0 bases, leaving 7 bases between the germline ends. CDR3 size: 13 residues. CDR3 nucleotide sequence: TGTGCCAGCAGCTTAACTAGCACAGATACGCAGTATTTT. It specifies CASSLTSTDTQYF. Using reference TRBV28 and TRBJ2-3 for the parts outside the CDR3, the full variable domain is DVKVTQSSRYLVKRTGEKVFLECVQDMDHENMFWYRQDPGLGLRLIYFSYDVKMKEKGDIPEGYSVSREKKERFSLILESASTNQTSMYLCASSLTSTDTQYFGPGTRLTVL.

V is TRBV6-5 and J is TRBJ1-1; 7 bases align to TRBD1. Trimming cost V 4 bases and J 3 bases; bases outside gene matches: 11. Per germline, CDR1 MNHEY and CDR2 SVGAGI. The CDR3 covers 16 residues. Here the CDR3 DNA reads TGTGCCAGCAGTTTACACAGACAGGGAGGTCACACTGAAGCTTTCTTT. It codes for CASSLHRQGGHTEAFF.

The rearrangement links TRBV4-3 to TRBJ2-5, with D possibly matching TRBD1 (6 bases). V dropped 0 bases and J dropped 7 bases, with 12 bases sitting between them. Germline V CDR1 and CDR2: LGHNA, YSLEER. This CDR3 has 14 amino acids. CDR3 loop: CASSQDGRGWTQYF. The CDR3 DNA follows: TGCGCCAGCAGCCAAGATGGCAGGGGTTGGACCCAGTACTTC.

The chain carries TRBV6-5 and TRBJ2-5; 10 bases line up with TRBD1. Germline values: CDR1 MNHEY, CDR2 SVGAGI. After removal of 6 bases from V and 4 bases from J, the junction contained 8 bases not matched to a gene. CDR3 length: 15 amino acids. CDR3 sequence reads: CASRSGTGVPETQYF. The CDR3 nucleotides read TGTGCCAGCAGGTCCGGGACAGGGGTGCCAGAGACCCAGTACTTC.

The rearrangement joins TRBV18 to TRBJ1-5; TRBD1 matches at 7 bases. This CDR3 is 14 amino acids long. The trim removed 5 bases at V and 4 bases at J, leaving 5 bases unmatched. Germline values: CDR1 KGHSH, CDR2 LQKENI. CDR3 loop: CASSSQGGNQPQHF. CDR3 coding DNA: TGTGCCAGCTCAAGCCAGGGGGGAAATCAGCCCCAGCATTTT.

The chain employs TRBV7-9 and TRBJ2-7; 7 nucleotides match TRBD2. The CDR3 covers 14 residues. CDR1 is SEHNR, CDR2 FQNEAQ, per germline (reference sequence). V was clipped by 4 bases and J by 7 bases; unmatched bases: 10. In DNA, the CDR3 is TGTGCCAGCAGCTCTAGCGGACTGAAAACGGAGCAGTACTTC. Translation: CASSSSGLKTEQYF.

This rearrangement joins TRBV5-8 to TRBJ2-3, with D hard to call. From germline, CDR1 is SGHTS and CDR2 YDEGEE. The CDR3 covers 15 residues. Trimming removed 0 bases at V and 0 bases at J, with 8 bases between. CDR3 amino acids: CASSLAWPSTDTQYF. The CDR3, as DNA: TGTGCCAGCAGCTTGGCCTGGCCTAGCACAGATACGCAGTATTTT. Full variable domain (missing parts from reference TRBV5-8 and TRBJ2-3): EAGVTQSPTHLIKTRGQQATLRCSPISGHTSVYWYQQALGLGLQFLLWYDEGEERNRGNFPPRFSGRQFPNYSSELNVNALELEDSALYLCASSLAWPSTDTQYFGPGTRLTVL.

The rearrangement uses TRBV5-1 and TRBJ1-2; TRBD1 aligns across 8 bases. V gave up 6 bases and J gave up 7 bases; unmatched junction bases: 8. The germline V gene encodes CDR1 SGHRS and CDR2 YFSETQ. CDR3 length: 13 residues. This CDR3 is CASNPRGQGGYTF. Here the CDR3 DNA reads TGCGCCAGCAACCCCAGGGGGCAGGGTGGCTACACCTTC.

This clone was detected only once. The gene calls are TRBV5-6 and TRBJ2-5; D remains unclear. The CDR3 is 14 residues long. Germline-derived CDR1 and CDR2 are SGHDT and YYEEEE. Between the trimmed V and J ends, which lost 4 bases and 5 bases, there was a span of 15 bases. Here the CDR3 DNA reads TGTGCCAGCAGCGCGGTCGTAGGAAGGGAGACCCAGTACTTC. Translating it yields CASSAVVGRETQYF. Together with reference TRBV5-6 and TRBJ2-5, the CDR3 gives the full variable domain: DAGVTQSPTHLIKTRGQQVTLRCSPKSGHDTVSWYQQALGQGPQFIFQYYEEEERQRGNFPDRFSGHQFPNYSSELNVNALLLGDSALYLCASSAVVGRETQYFGPGTRLLVL.

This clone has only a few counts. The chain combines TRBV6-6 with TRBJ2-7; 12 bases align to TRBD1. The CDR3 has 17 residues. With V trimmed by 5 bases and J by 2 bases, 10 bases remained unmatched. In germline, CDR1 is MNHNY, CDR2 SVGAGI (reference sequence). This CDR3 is CASSRGTGGAKAYEQYF. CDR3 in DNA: TGTGCCAGCAGTCGAGGGACAGGGGGCGCAAAGGCCTACGAGCAGTACTTC.

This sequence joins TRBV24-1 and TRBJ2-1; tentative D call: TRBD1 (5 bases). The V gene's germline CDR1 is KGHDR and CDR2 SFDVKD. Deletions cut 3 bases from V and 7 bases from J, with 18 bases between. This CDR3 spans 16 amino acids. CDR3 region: CATSDPEGATLNEQFF. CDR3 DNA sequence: TGTGCCACCAGTGATCCCGAAGGGGCTACTCTGAATGAGCAGTTCTTC.

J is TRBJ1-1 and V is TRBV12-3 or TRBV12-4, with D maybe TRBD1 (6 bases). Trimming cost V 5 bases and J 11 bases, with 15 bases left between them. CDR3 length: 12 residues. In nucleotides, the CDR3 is TGTGCCAGCAGTCCACAGGGAGGGACGGCTTTCTTT. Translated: CASSPQGGTAFF.

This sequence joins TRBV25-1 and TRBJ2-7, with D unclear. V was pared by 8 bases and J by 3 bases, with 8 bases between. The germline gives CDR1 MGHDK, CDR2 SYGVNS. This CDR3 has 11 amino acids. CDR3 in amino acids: CASGKIYEQYF. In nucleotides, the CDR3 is TGTGCCAGCGGTAAAATCTACGAGCAGTACTTC.

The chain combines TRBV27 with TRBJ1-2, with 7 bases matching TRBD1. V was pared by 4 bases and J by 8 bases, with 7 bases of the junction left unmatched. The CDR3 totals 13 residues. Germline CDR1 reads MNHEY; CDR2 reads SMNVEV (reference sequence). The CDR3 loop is CASSYPSGGGYTF. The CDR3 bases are TGTGCCAGCAGTTATCCATCAGGGGGAGGCTACACCTTC.